The 18 T cell receptor beta chains below all came from one sample that was sequenced in a study of low-dose radiotherapy and immunotherapy resistance in tumors. The PCR that amplified TCRs ran for around 20 cycles, relying on a constant-region primer and a V-primer adapter. TCRdb fed the reads into MiXCR, producing one record per CDR3 protein. The sample carries approximately 52,000 distinct CDR3 sequences, roughly 33% recorded once. As to time point: after trial treatment. As to treatment: LDRT plus nivolumab, ipilimumab, low-dose cyclophosphamide and aspirin (RACIN trial). The sequences come from PBMCs, collected after low-dose radiotherapy plus immunotherapy. The receptors originated from a male donor with rectosigmoid adenocarcinoma.

As concerns this clonotype: A far bigger clonotype differs at one base, so this is likely a read error. This chain links TRBV9 with TRBJ2-7; D is perhaps TRBD1 (6 bases). The CDR3 is 16 residues long. Germline CDR1 is SGDLS and CDR2 is YYNGEE. Trimming removed 3 bases from V and 7 bases from J, with 23 bases in between. The CDR3 sequence: CASSGKGQRSYNEQYF. Here the CDR3 DNA reads TGTGCCAGCAGCGGAAAGGGACAACGCTCCTACAATGAGCAGTACTTC.

In its sample, this clonotype was seen many times. The chain couples TRBV6-2 or TRBV6-3 to TRBJ1-2; the D is unclear. Germline CDR1 and CDR2: MNHEY and SVGEGT. CDR3 length: 14 residues. V was cut by 7 bases and J by 4 bases, with 16 bases left in between. CDR3 bases: TGTGCCAGCAACTCACCCCTTGGGTTCTATGGCTACACCTTC. Translation: CASNSPLGFYGYTF.

This clonotype was counted once. V is TRBV7-9 and J is TRBJ2-1, with TRBD1 identical over 9 bases. Germline trimming cut 5 bases from V and 10 bases from J; bases unmatched to any gene: 3. This CDR3 has 12 amino acids. CDR1 and CDR2 from the germline V gene are SEHNR and FQNEAQ (reference sequence). The CDR3 nucleotides are TGTGCCAGCAGCGGGACAGGGTACGAGCAGTTCTTC. It translates to CASSGTGYEQFF.

The table lists this clonotype with many counts. The V gene is TRBV18, the J gene TRBJ2-5, with a tentative D call TRBD2 (7 bases). This CDR3 has 14 amino acids. Trimming removed 0 bases from V and 5 bases from J, with 10 bases in between. CDR1 and CDR2 (germline): KGHSH, LQKENI. The CDR3: CASSPPGGLETQYF. The CDR3 bases are TGTGCCAGCTCACCACCGGGGGGGCTCGAGACCCAGTACTTC.

Many counts were recorded for this clonotype. The chain combines TRBV6-1 with TRBJ1-6, with 8 bases identical to TRBD1. The CDR3 is 20 amino acids. Germline lookup yields CDR1 MNHNS and CDR2 SASEGT. V dropped 6 bases and J dropped 3; count of bases not matched to a gene: 19. The CDR3 sequence is CASRSQPRTGKVVYNSPLHF. For the CDR3, the DNA is TGTGCCAGCAGGAGCCAACCCAGGACAGGGAAGGTTGTCTATAATTCACCCCTCCACTTT.

A note on this clonotype: This likely reflects a read error, since a far larger clone is one base away. This chain connects TRBV5-3 to TRBJ2-3, with TRBD2 identical over 7 bases. TRBV5-3 is known as an ORF, though its function is uncertain. The CDR3 runs to 15 residues. V was pared by 8 bases and J by 2 bases, with 11 bases of the junction left unmatched. The CDR3 spells CASRSTSRYTDTQYF. The CDR3 nucleotides read TGTGCCAGCAGGTCGACTAGCAGATACACAGATACGCAGTATTTT.

The sample holds many counts of this clonotype. This chain joins TRBV7-9 and TRBJ2-7, with a tentative D call TRBD1 (6 bases). The CDR3 totals 14 residues. The V gene lost 6 bases and the J gene lost 5 bases, with 17 bases spanning the gap. Germline V gene data show CDR1 as SEHNR and CDR2 as FQNEAQ (reference sequence). CDR3 sequence reads: CASSREGGGDEQYF. Here the CDR3 DNA reads TGTGCCAGCAGTCGGGAAGGGGGTGGAGACGAGCAGTACTTC.

This clonotype is labeled medium-sized. The genes are TRBV28 and TRBJ2-3, with D perhaps TRBD1 (6 bases). V shed 3 bases and J shed 1 base, with 11 bases lying between them. The CDR3 is 15 residues long. CDR1 MDHEN and CDR2 SYDVKM come from the germline V gene. The CDR3 coding sequence is TGTGCCAGCAGTTTGGGCAGGGGCGGCACAGATACGCAGTATTTT. Amino acids: CASSLGRGGTDTQYF.

For this clonotype: Germline and junction disagree at one end, which may indicate a read error. V gene TRBV5-1 combines with J gene TRBJ2-6, with a tentative D call TRBD1 (6 bases). The CDR3 consists of 16 residues. CDR1 and CDR2 from the germline V gene are SGHRS and YFSETQ. CDR3 nucleotides: TGTGCCAGCAGCTTTCTGGGGGCGCCTGGGGCCAACGTCCTGACTTTC. As protein: CASSFLGAPGANVLTF.

Ten or more counts support this clonotype. V is TRBV7-9 and J is TRBJ1-1, with no clear D. CDR3 length: 15 amino acids. The germline V gene has CDR1 SEHNR and CDR2 FQNEAQ (reference sequence). Between the trimmed V and J ends, which lost 1 base and 7 bases, there was a span of 16 bases. The DNA of the CDR3 is TGTGCCAGCAGCTTAGATTTTTCGGGCGTAGGTGAAGCTTTCTTT. Residues: CASSLDFSGVGEAFF.

The genes are TRBV20-1 and TRBJ2-1; TRBD2 matches at 8 bases. The CDR3 contains 16 residues. CDR1 is DFQATT and CDR2 is SNEGSKA in the germline V gene (reference sequence). J was trimmed by 1 base and V by 0 bases; bases with no gene match: 5. This CDR3 is CSAREEREKSYNEQFF. The CDR3, as DNA: TGCAGTGCTAGAGAGGAGCGGGAGAAATCCTACAATGAGCAGTTCTTC.

By frequency in the sample, this clonotype is medium-sized (0.01 to 0.1%). V gene TRBV28 combines with J gene TRBJ2-5, with 9 bases that match TRBD2. Germline assignment: CDR1 MDHEN and CDR2 SYDVKM. Unmatched junction bases numbered 13, after V lost 7 bases and J lost 10 bases. The CDR3 totals 14 residues. Here the CDR3 reads CASTMGLAGRGQYF. Written as DNA, the CDR3 is TGTGCCAGCACCATGGGGCTAGCGGGAAGAGGCCAGTACTTC.

J is TRBJ2-7 and V is TRBV4-2; D remains unclear. V lost 1 base, J lost 9 bases, and 7 bases lay in between. CDR3 length: 11 residues. Germline lookup yields CDR1 LGHNA and CDR2 YNFKEQ. CDR3 bases: TGTGCCAGCAGCCAAGGGGTGACGCAGTACTTC. This translates into CASSQGVTQYF.

This clonotype showed up many times. This rearrangement joins TRBV18 to TRBJ2-1; 9 nucleotides align to TRBD2. Germline loops: CDR1 KGHSH, CDR2 LQKENI. The CDR3 length is 15 residues. V was clipped by 0 bases and J by 7 bases; unmatched bases: 4. The DNA for the CDR3 is TGTGCCAGCTCACCACCTAGCGGGGGAGGAAATGAGCAGTTCTTC. Its protein product is CASSPPSGGGNEQFF.

This clonotype was observed many times. The chain combines TRBV7-2 with TRBJ1-4; D unclear. V lost 5 bases and J lost 3, with 13 bases in between. The germline CDR1 and CDR2 sequences are SGHTA and FQGNSA. This CDR3 has 15 residues. The CDR3 region has the DNA TGTGCCAGCAGCCTTTATCCTCGGGCTAATGAAAAACTGTTTTTT. Translating gives CASSLYPRANEKLFF.

At least ten counts were recorded for this clonotype. This rearrangement joins TRBV29-1 to TRBJ2-2, with 7 bases fitting TRBD1. Germline trimming cut 5 bases from V and 5 bases from J; bases unmatched to any gene: 14. The CDR3 has 16 amino acids. The germline V gene has CDR1 SQVTM and CDR2 ANQGSEA. The CDR3: CSVLWTGPGRTGELFF. The CDR3 nucleotides are TGCAGCGTTCTTTGGACAGGCCCCGGCCGGACCGGGGAGCTGTTTTTT.

Ten or more counts support this clonotype. V usage is TRBV27 and J usage is TRBJ2-3, with no clear D. Trimming stripped 6 bases from V and 4 bases from J, with 8 bases between. The CDR3 length is 12 residues. Germline values: CDR1 MNHEY, CDR2 SMNVEV (reference sequence). CDR3 nucleotides: TGTGCCAGCAGAGGTGAGGCAGATACGCAGTATTTT. Translating gives CASRGEADTQYF.

With respect to this clonotype: A much larger clone is a single base away; this may be a read error. Lacking the conserved final phenylalanine or tryptophan, this CDR3 likely reflects a read error. The chain couples TRBV20-1 to TRBJ2-1; D ambiguous. This CDR3 is 13 amino acids long. Germline loops: CDR1 DFQATT, CDR2 SNEGSKA (reference sequence). V gave up 5 bases and J gave up 10 bases, with 18 bases separating them. The CDR3 DNA reads as TGCAGTGCTGCCCGGGCTAAACAATGGGAGCAGTTCTTG. Residues: CSAARAKQWEQFL.